Listed below are T cell receptor beta chains from one sample, sequenced in a study of T cells in localized non-small cell lung cancer. The table came from immunoSEQ multiplex PCR; TCRdb's copy has only in-frame clones and leaves some out. The sample has 1,300 or so clones; roughly 22% are singletons. The input for sequencing was lung tumor tissue, taken before any cancer treatment. The receptors originated from a female donor of 60 years or more with stage II squamous cell lung carcinoma. Both conserved end residues are part of each CDR3. Fields, in order: J gene, V gene, CDR3 protein.

J gene: TRBJ1-2
V gene: TRBV2
CDR3 protein: CASSEPRQGGGYTF

J gene: TRBJ1-2
V gene: TRBV6-8
CDR3 protein: CASSRSPGGGGYTF

J gene: TRBJ1-5
V gene: TRBV9
CDR3 protein: CASKGQGGNQPQHF

J gene: TRBJ2-7
V gene: TRBV6-7
CDR3 protein: CASRGAYEQYF

J gene: TRBJ2-2
V gene: TRBV6-8
CDR3 protein: CASAARRQITGELFF

J gene: TRBJ2-1
V gene: TRBV28
CDR3 protein: CASTLDGSYEQFF

J gene: TRBJ2-5
V gene: TRBV28
CDR3 protein: CASSLAGGHETQYF

J gene: TRBJ1-2
V gene: TRBV12-5
CDR3 protein: CASTEQGIVNYGYTF

J gene: TRBJ1-5
V gene: TRBV19
CDR3 protein: CASSIAGNQPQHF

J gene: TRBJ2-3
V gene: TRBV9
CDR3 protein: CASSPPGLGTDTQYF

J gene: TRBJ2-2
V gene: TRBV18
CDR3 protein: CASSPTLSNTGELFF

J gene: TRBJ1-5
V gene: TRBV19
CDR3 protein: CASSISPFQPQHF

J gene: TRBJ2-2
V gene: TRBV11-3
CDR3 protein: CASSLAGWAGELFF

J gene: TRBJ1-1
V gene: TRBV5-1
CDR3 protein: CASSPEEGDSSTEAFF

J gene: TRBJ1-5
V gene: TRBV28
CDR3 protein: CASSLWGAGASQPQHF

J gene: TRBJ1-2
V gene: TRBV11-3
CDR3 protein: CASSSGTGANYGYTF

J gene: TRBJ2-1
V gene: TRBV28
CDR3 protein: CASSSRQGRWYNEQFF

J gene: TRBJ1-1
V gene: TRBV29-1
CDR3 protein: CSVERTRDTEAFF

J gene: TRBJ1-4
V gene: TRBV19
CDR3 protein: CASSIGNRAGDEKLFF

J gene: TRBJ2-1
V gene: TRBV5-1
CDR3 protein: CASSFGTGGSNEQFF

J gene: TRBJ1-2
V gene: TRBV19
CDR3 protein: CASSIIAGGGYTF

J gene: TRBJ1-4
V gene: TRBV30
CDR3 protein: CAWTLGSAGGEKLFF

J gene: TRBJ1-2
V gene: TRBV9
CDR3 protein: CASSAGGGWYGYTF

J gene: TRBJ2-3
V gene: TRBV9
CDR3 protein: CASSPRQGQRSDTQYF

J gene: TRBJ1-2
V gene: TRBV6-8
CDR3 protein: CASSFRSRYYGYTF

J gene: TRBJ1-2
V gene: TRBV6-8
CDR3 protein: CASTYGGGYGYTF

J gene: TRBJ2-7
V gene: TRBV9
CDR3 protein: CASNLGPLHYEQYF

J gene: TRBJ2-7
V gene: TRBV9
CDR3 protein: CASSLRAGRSYEQYF

J gene: TRBJ2-2
V gene: TRBV7-2
CDR3 protein: CASSLGSGGKLFF

J gene: TRBJ2-5
V gene: TRBV28
CDR3 protein: CASSNLGQAQETQYF

J gene: TRBJ2-1
V gene: TRBV9
CDR3 protein: CASSVQFHNEQFF

J gene: TRBJ1-6
V gene: TRBV6-8
CDR3 protein: CASSYWKQAINSPLHF

J gene: TRBJ1-1
V gene: TRBV6-8
CDR3 protein: CASSYSRQMNTEAFF

J gene: TRBJ2-7
V gene: TRBV19
CDR3 protein: CASSWGTSGTTEQYF

J gene: TRBJ1-1
V gene: TRBV10-3
CDR3 protein: CAISETGQPGPYAEAFF

J gene: TRBJ1-4
V gene: TRBV5-1
CDR3 protein: CASSLEAGQGWNEKLFF

J gene: TRBJ2-1
V gene: TRBV5-1
CDR3 protein: CASSRTHREDNEQFF